A single sample is the source of the 21 T cell receptor beta chains below, sequenced in a study of T-cell reconstitution after alpha-beta-depleted transplantation in children. Using unique molecular identifiers, the investigators prepared the TCRbeta library. TCRdb called the PCR reads again in MiXCR, with one record for every CDR3 protein. This repertoire shows around 190,000 distinct CDR3 sequences, approximately 6.9% found once; its top ten account for 5.5%. The sample in question was PBMCs, obtained before TCRalphabeta/CD19-depleted stem cell transplant. These TCRs come from a boy aged 2 to 9 with acute lymphoblastic leukemia, due to receive a stem cell transplant.

This clonotype was counted at least ten times. The chain employs TRBV28 and TRBJ1-1; D not certain. The CDR3 runs to 12 residues. Germline lookup yields CDR1 MDHEN and CDR2 SYDVKM. V lost 3 bases to trimming and J lost 5 bases, with 7 bases between them. The CDR3 is CASSLLRTEAFF. For the CDR3, the DNA is TGTGCCAGCAGTTTGCTGAGGACTGAAGCTTTCTTT.

This clonotype came up many times. The chain carries TRBV20-1 and TRBJ1-4; no firm D call. This CDR3 has 13 amino acids. Germline V lookup: CDR1 DFQATT, CDR2 SNEGSKA (reference sequence). V was clipped by 3 bases and J by 0 bases, with 5 bases between them. The chain's CDR3 is CSASRATNEKLFF. In DNA form, the CDR3 reads TGCAGTGCTAGCAGAGCAACTAATGAAAAACTGTTTTTT.

This clonotype was counted many times. V usage is TRBV5-1 and J usage is TRBJ2-1, with 10 bases identical to TRBD2. Germline loops: CDR1 SGHRS, CDR2 YFSETQ. Losses at the gene ends were 6 bases for V and 0 bases for J; bases not matched to a gene: 9. The CDR3 totals 17 residues. The CDR3 DNA reads TGCGCCAGCATGCTGCATAGCGGGGGGACCTCCTACAATGAGCAGTTCTTC. As protein: CASMLHSGGTSYNEQFF.

This clonotype was recorded many times. CDR3 sequence reads: CASMQGSVKEQYF. CDR3 coding DNA: TGTGCCAGCATGCAGGGATCAGTCAAAGAGCAGTACTTC. V gene TRBV7-9 combines with J gene TRBJ2-7; tentative D call: TRBD1 (5 bases). This CDR3 region has 13 residues. The V gene lost 7 bases and the J gene lost 7 bases, with 17 bases spanning the gap. The germline CDR1 and CDR2 sequences are SEHNR and FQNEAQ (reference sequence). Based on the CDR3 plus reference TRBV7-9 and TRBJ2-7, the full variable domain is DTGVSQNPRHKITKRGQNVTFRCDPISEHNRLYWYRQTLGQGPEFLTYFQNEAQLEKSRLLSDRFSAERPKGSFSTLEIQRTEQGDSAMYLCASMQGSVKEQYFGPGTRLTVT.

This clonotype came up a few times. This sequence joins TRBV9 and TRBJ2-3; 10 bases align to TRBD2. The CDR3 has 19 residues. The ends lost 4 bases at V and 3 bases at J; junction bases unmatched: 17. CDR1 and CDR2 (germline): SGDLS, YYNGEE. The CDR3 DNA reads as TGTGCCAGCAGCTCTCCCAGCGGGAGGGCCGAATTTACAACAGATACGCAGTATTTT. Its translation: CASSSPSGRAEFTTDTQYF.

This clonotype occurred a few times. The chain is built from TRBV6-1 and TRBJ2-3; TRBD2 might be the D (6 bases). Germline V gene sequence: CDR1 MNHNS, CDR2 SASEGT. The CDR3 contains 13 residues. Trimming stripped 3 bases from V and 8 bases from J, with 12 bases between. The CDR3 sequence is CASSETGGATQYF. CDR3 DNA sequence: TGTGCCAGCAGTGAGACCGGGGGAGCTACGCAGTATTTT.

V is TRBV25-1 and J is TRBJ1-2; D remains ambiguous. There are 11 residues in the CDR3. V was cut by 8 bases and J by 9 bases, with 13 bases left in between. In germline, CDR1 is MGHDK, CDR2 SYGVNS. In DNA form, the CDR3 reads TGTGCCAGCCGGAGTGGGTCGAGCTACACCTTC. Translated, it gives CASRSGSSYTF.

In its sample, this clonotype was seen many times. The DNA for the CDR3 is TGTGCCAGCAGTACCCTCAGACTAGCGGGGGGGCCGTTGGAGACCCAGTACTTC. Its translation: CASSTLRLAGGPLETQYF. The chain uses TRBV27 and TRBJ2-5; 14 bases are shared with TRBD2. Germline CDR1 reads MNHEY; CDR2 reads SMNVEV (reference sequence). The CDR3 runs 18 residues. V trimming: 5 bases; J trimming: 5 bases; junction bases outside the gene matches: 13.

This clonotype was found many times. The J gene is TRBJ2-1, the V gene TRBV20-1; D is unresolved. CDR1 is DFQATT, CDR2 SNEGSKA, per germline (reference sequence). V dropped 3 bases and J dropped 0 bases, with 9 bases sitting between them. The CDR3 contains 14 residues. The CDR3 nucleotides read TGCAGTGCTAGCGGTCAGGACTCCTACAATGAGCAGTTCTTC. Its translation: CSASGQDSYNEQFF.

This clonotype was counted many times. The chain recombines TRBV7-2 with TRBJ2-1, with D possibly being TRBD1 (5 bases). Trimming removed 3 bases from V and 3 bases from J, with 12 bases in between. Germline assignment: CDR1 SGHTA and CDR2 FQGNSA. CDR3 length: 15 amino acids. CDR3 sequence (DNA): TGTGCCAGCAGCTTCCCTCGCAGGGACTACAATGAGCAGTTCTTC. Its translation: CASSFPRRDYNEQFF.

This clonotype was seen a handful of times. The CDR3 nucleotides are TGCAGTGCTCGGGTAGGCGGCTCCTACAATGAGCAGTTCTTC. Its translation: CSARVGGSYNEQFF. The chain joins TRBV20-1 to TRBJ2-1; D is unclear. The CDR3 has 14 amino acids. The germline gives CDR1 DFQATT, CDR2 SNEGSKA (reference sequence). V dropped 5 bases and J dropped 0 bases, with 11 bases sitting between them.

CDR3 residues: CASSHVQGSQPQHF. The CDR3 DNA reads TGTGCCAGCAGTCACGTACAGGGGTCCCAGCCCCAGCATTTT. The genes are TRBV6-5 and TRBJ1-5; 7 bases align to TRBD1. V was clipped by 5 bases and J by 7 bases; unmatched bases: 8. The CDR3 loop spans 14 amino acids. Germline V gene sequence: CDR1 MNHEY, CDR2 SVGAGI.

The sample holds a few counts of this clonotype. The chain carries TRBV20-1 and TRBJ1-2; 7 bases map to TRBD1. CDR3 length: 13 residues. J gave up 8 bases and V 4 bases, and 10 bases lay outside the gene matches. Germline V lookup: CDR1 DFQATT, CDR2 SNEGSKA (reference sequence). CDR3 residues: CSATTGREFGYTF. CDR3 DNA: TGCAGTGCTACGACAGGGAGGGAATTCGGCTACACCTTC.

This clonotype was seen at least ten times. The CDR3: CSVEREETQYF. The CDR3 DNA reads TGCAGCGTTGAACGGGAAGAGACCCAGTACTTC. V gene TRBV29-1 combines with J gene TRBJ2-5; D call uncertain. Trimming removed 2 bases from V and 3 bases from J, with 4 bases in between. Germline CDR1 is SQVTM and CDR2 is ANQGSEA. The CDR3 is 11 residues long.

The rearrangement uses TRBV10-3 and TRBJ2-7; 7 bases match TRBD1. Germline CDR1 reads ENHRY; CDR2 reads SYGVKD. CDR3 length: 14 residues. V trimming: 5 bases; J trimming: 5 bases; junction bases outside the gene matches: 9. The CDR3 DNA sequence: TGTGCCATCAGTACGGACAGGATCTTAGACGAGCAGTACTTC. This translates into CAISTDRILDEQYF.

This clonotype was seen ten or more times. The chain couples TRBV9 to TRBJ1-1, with TRBD1 as a possible D gene (5 bases). Germline V gene sequence: CDR1 SGDLS, CDR2 YYNGEE. The CDR3 runs to 14 residues. V lost 2 bases, J lost 1 base, and 9 bases lay in between. The CDR3 sequence is CASSVGDGNTEAFF. In nucleotides, the CDR3 is TGTGCCAGCAGCGTTGGGGACGGGAACACTGAAGCTTTCTTT.

This clonotype was seen a few times. CDR3 in amino acids: CASSLRDRGWGEQFF. The DNA for the CDR3 is TGTGCCAGCAGTCTCCGGGACAGGGGATGGGGTGAGCAGTTCTTC. The gene calls are TRBV12-3 or TRBV12-4 and TRBJ2-1; 10 bases map to TRBD1. V was pared by 5 bases and J by 9 bases, with 10 bases of the junction left unmatched. The CDR3 totals 15 residues.

In its sample, this clonotype was seen many times. The genes are TRBV29-1 and TRBJ2-3; D is possibly TRBD1 (5 bases). CDR1 and CDR2 (germline): SQVTM, ANQGSEA. The germline V and J ends were trimmed by 7 bases and 2 bases, with 7 bases remaining between them. The CDR3 is 11 amino acids. CDR3 in amino acids: CSGGPTDTQYF. As DNA, the CDR3 is TGCAGCGGGGGCCCCACAGATACGCAGTATTTT.

This sequence joins TRBV3-1 and TRBJ2-6; 7 positions match TRBD1. Germline CDR1 LGHDT, CDR2 YNNKEL (reference sequence). This CDR3 region has 17 residues. With V trimmed by 4 bases and J by 1 base, 7 bases remained unmatched. The CDR3 here is CASSRPGQMSGANVLTF. In nucleotides, the CDR3 is TGTGCCAGCAGCCGACCGGGACAGATGTCTGGGGCCAACGTCCTGACTTTC.

This clonotype was observed a few times. The chain joins TRBV7-8 to TRBJ2-5, with D possibly matching TRBD2 (6 bases). Germline CDR1 and CDR2: SGHVS and FQNEAQ. The CDR3 sequence is 14 residues long. V was pared by 7 bases and J by 5 bases, with 17 bases between. CDR3 nucleotides: TGTGCCAGCAACCGGAGGCGGGGCCAGGAGACCCAGTACTTC. It is translated as CASNRRRGQETQYF.

The sample holds a few counts of this clonotype. This rearrangement joins TRBV14 to TRBJ2-1; 8 nucleotides line up with TRBD2. Germline loops: CDR1 SGHDN, CDR2 FVKESK. With V trimmed by 3 bases and J by 3 bases, 7 bases remained unmatched. The CDR3 spans 16 residues. Written as DNA, the CDR3 is TGTGCCAGCAGCCACTGGGCGGGGGGCGACTACAATGAGCAGTTCTTC. Translation gives CASSHWAGGDYNEQFF.